The T cell receptor beta chain described here comes from a study of shared clonotypes between healthy human individuals. For this clone: Its cognate antigen is unknown.

Profiled with immunoSEQ multiplex PCR; TCRdb holds only in-frame clones, not every one. Of fewer than 3 million clones listed, roughly 90% are singletons. General study points: Clonotypes which were not shared had lower generation probabilities than clonotypes that all four donors shared.

Sequencing was done on a sample of naive CD4+ T cells from PBMCs. The subset is: CD45RA+ positively selected. The clonotype originates from a man aged 18 to 30 in good health. Some clones in this sample may be carry-over from other donors' samples.

DNA of the CDR3: TGTGCCAGCAGTATCGGACTGGGCAACACTGAAGCTTTCTTT. Its protein is CASSIGLGNTEAFF. J is TRBJ1-1 and V is TRBV7-3; D call uncertain. The germline CDR1 and CDR2 sequences are SGHTA and FQGTGA. Trimming left V 6 bases short and J 2 bases short, with 13 bases between. The CDR3 runs 14 residues.